This T cell receptor beta chain originates from a study of T cell repertoires in cytomegalovirus infection. General study findings and limits: Dominating the ex vivo response were HLA-C-restricted CMV-specific TCR beta clonotypes.

This CDR3 region has 17 residues. The V and J ends lost 4 bases and 4 bases, in that order; junction bases with no gene match: 11. Germline V gene sequence: CDR1 MNHEY, CDR2 SMNVEV (reference sequence). TCRdb fed the reads into MiXCR, producing one record per CDR3 protein. The sample gives roughly 250,000 distinct CDR3 sequences, approximately 22% of which show up once; 18% is in the top ten. This clonotype has ten or more counts. The antigen is unknown. The sequenced sample was CD8+ T cells from PBMCs. The clonotype was recovered from a human donor in good health (CMV status not recorded). Some clones in this sample may be carry-over from other donors' samples. This sequence joins TRBV27 and TRBJ2-3, with 10 nucleotides matching TRBD2. In DNA, the CDR3 is TGTGCCAGCAGTTCTCGACCGGGACTAGCGTATTCAGATACGCAGTATTTT. Its protein product is CASSSRPGLAYSDTQYF.